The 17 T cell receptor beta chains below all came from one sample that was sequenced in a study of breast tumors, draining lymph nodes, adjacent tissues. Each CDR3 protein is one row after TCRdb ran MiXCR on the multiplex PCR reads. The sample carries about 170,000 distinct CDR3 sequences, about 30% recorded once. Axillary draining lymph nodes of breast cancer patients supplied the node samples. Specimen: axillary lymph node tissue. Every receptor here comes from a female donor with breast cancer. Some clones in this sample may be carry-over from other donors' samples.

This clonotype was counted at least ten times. CDR3 in DNA: TGTGCCAGCTCACAGAAAACGAACACCGGGGAGCTGTTTTTT. Translating it yields CASSQKTNTGELFF. The chain combines TRBV18 with TRBJ2-2; no definite D call. CDR3 length equals 14 residues. V lost 4 bases to trimming and J lost 0 bases, with 6 bases between them. Germline values: CDR1 KGHSH, CDR2 LQKENI.

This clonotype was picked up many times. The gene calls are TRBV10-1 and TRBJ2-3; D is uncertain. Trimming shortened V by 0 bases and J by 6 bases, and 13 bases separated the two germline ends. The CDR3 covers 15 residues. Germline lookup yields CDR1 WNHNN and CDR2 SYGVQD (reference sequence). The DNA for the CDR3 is TGCGCCAGCAGTGAGTCGAATTTCATTTCGGATACGCAGTATTTT. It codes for CASSESNFISDTQYF.

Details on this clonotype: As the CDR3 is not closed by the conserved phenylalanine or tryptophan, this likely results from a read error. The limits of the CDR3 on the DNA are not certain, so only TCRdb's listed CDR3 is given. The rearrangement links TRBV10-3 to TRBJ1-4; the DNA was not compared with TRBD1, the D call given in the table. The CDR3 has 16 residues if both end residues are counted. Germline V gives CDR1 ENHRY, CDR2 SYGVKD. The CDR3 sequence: CAISERGQSTNEKLFA.

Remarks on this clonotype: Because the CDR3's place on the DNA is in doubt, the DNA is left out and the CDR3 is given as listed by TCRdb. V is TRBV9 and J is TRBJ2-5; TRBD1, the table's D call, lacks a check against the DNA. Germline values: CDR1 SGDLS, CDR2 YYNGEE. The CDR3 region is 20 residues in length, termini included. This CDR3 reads CASSFYICSAPGPPLGTQYF.

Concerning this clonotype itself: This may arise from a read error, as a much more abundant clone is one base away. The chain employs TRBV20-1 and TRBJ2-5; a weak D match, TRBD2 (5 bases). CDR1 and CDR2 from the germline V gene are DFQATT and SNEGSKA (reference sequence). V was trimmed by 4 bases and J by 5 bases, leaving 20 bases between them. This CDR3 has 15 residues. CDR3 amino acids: CSATLITSRAETQYF. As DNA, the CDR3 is TGCAGTGCTACCCTGATTACTAGTCGGGCGGAGACCCAGTACTTC.

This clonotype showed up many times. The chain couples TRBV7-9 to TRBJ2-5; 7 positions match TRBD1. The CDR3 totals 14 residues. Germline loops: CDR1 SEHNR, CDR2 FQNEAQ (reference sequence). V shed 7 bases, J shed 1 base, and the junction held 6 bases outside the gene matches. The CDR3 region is CASIPTGFQETQYF. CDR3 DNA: TGTGCCAGCATCCCGACAGGGTTCCAAGAGACCCAGTACTTC.

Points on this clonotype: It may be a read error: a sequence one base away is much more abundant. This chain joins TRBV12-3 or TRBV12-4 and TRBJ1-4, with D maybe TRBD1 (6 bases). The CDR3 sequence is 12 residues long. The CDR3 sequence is CASSPGGRKPFF. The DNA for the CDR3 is TGTGCCAGCAGCCCCGGGGGCCGAAAACCGTTTTTT.

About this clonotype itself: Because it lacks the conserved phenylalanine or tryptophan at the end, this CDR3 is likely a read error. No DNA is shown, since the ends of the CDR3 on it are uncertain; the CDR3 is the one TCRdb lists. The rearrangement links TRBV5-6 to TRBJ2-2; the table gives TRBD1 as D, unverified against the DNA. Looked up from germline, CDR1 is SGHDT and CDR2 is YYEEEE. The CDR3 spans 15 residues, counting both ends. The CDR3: CASSSNRGPTGELMS.

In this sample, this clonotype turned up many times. This chain's CDR3 is CASSSGYGYTF. The CDR3 DNA follows: TGTGCCAGTAGTTCCGGCTATGGCTACACCTTC. The rearrangement uses TRBV19 and TRBJ1-2; no reliable D call. Germline V CDR1 and CDR2: LNHDA, SQIVND (reference sequence). V lost 5 bases to trimming and J lost 4 bases, with 5 bases between them. CDR3 size: 11 residues.

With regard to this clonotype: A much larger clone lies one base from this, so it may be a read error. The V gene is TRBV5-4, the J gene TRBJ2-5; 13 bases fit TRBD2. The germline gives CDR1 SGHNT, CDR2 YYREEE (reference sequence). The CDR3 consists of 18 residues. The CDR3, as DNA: TGTGCCAGCAGCTTGAGCGGACTAGCGGGGGTCATTAGGGAGACCCGGTACTTC. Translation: CASSLSGLAGVIRETRYF. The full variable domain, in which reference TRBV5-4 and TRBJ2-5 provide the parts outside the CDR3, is ETGVTQSPTHLIKTRGQQVTLRCSSQSGHNTVSWYQQALGQGPQFIFQYYREEENGRGNFPPRFSGLQFPNYSSELNVNALELDDSALYLCASSLSGLAGVIRETRYFGPGTRLLVL.

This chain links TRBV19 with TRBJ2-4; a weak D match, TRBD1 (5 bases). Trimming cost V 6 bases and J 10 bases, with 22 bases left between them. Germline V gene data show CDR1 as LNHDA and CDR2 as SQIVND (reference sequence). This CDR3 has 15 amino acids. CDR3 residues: CASSNRPRAVLIQYF. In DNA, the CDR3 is TGTGCCAGTAGCAACAGGCCCCGGGCGGTTTTAATTCAGTACTTC.

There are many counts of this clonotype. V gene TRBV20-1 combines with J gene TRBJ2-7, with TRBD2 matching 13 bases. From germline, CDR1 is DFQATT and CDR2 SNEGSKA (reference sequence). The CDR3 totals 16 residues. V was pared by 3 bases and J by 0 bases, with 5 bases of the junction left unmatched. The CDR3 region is CSASPTSGRTSYEQYF. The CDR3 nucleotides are TGCAGTGCTAGCCCGACTAGCGGGAGGACCTCCTACGAGCAGTACTTC.

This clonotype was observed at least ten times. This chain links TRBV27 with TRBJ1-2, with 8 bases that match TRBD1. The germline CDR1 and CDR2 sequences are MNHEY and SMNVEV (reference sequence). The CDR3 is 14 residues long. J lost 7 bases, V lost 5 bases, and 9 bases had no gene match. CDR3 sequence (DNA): TGTGCCAGCAGTCACAGGGGGAGGCTTAGTGGCTACACCTTC. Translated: CASSHRGRLSGYTF.

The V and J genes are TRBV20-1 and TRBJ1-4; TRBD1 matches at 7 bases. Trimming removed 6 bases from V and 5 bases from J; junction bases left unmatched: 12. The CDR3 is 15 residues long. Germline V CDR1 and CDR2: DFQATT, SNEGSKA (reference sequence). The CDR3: CSALARDSRNEKLFF. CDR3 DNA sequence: TGCAGTGCCCTAGCCCGGGACAGTCGCAATGAAAAACTGTTTTTT.

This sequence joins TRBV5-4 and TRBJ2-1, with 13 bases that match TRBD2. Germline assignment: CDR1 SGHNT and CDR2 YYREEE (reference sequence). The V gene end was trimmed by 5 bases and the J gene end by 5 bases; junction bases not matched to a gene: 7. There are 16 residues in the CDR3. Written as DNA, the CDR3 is TGTGCCAGCAGGGCCGGGACTAGCGGGATTAACAATGAGCAGTTCTTC. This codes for CASRAGTSGINNEQFF.

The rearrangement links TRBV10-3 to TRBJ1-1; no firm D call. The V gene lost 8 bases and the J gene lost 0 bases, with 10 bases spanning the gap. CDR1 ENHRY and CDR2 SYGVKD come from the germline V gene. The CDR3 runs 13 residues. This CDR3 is CAIGQVMNTEAFF. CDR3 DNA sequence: TGTGCCATCGGGCAGGTGATGAACACTGAAGCTTTCTTT.

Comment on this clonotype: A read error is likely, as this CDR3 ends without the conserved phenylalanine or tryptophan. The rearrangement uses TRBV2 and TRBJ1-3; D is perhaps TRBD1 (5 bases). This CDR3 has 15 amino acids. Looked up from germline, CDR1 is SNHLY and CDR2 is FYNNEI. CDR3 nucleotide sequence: TGTGTCAACAGGTTGGAAGGGATCTCTGGAAACACCATATATCTT. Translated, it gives CVNRLEGISGNTIYL.